A single sample gave rise to the 7 T cell receptor beta chains below, sequenced in a study of CD8+CD57+ T cells in acquired aplastic anemia. Before being chosen for sequencing, patients had shown CD8+CD57+ cell expansion by flow cytometry. Researchers used genomic DNA as the template to profile TCR beta VDJ and CDR3. TCRdb processed the reads anew with MiXCR; each CDR3 protein has one entry. Of approximately 80,000 distinct CDR3 sequences in the sample, just over 70% were seen once. Sequencing input: sorted CD4+, CD8+, or CD8+CD57+ T cells (not recorded which) from PBMCs. Every receptor here comes from a human donor with aplastic anemia.

The chain couples TRBV7-2 to TRBJ2-5; perhaps TRBD1 as D (5 bases). The CDR3 is made up of 13 amino acids. V lost 3 bases and J 5 bases, leaving 10 bases between the germline ends. Germline CDR1 SGHTA, CDR2 FQGNSA. As DNA, the CDR3 is TGTGCCAGCAGCTTCCAGACAGTCGAGACCCAGTACTTC. It is translated as CASSFQTVETQYF.

The chain joins TRBV29-1 to TRBJ2-1; 7 bases are shared with TRBD1. Looked up from germline, CDR1 is SQVTM and CDR2 is ANQGSEA. V lost 7 bases, J lost 8 bases, and 14 bases stayed unmatched. The CDR3 runs to 14 residues. The CDR3 reads CSGPSAGGGDEQFF. The CDR3 DNA reads TGCAGCGGCCCCTCAGCAGGGGGTGGTGATGAGCAGTTCTTC.

On this clonotype itself: One end of the junction is discordant with germline, which a read error may explain. This chain connects TRBV10-1 to TRBJ2-7; TRBD2 matches 7 bases. This CDR3 is built from 14 residues. CDR1 WNHNN and CDR2 SYGVQD come from the germline V gene (reference sequence). CDR3 sequence reads: CASVPGGGNYEQYF. The CDR3, as DNA: TGTGCCAGCGTACCGGGAGGAGGGAACTACGAGCAGTACTTC.

V and J are TRBV20-1 and TRBJ1-2; D perhaps matches TRBD1 (6 bases). V dropped 4 bases and J dropped 2 bases, with 11 bases sitting between them. The germline gives CDR1 DFQATT, CDR2 SNEGSKA (reference sequence). The CDR3 has 13 amino acids. In nucleotides, the CDR3 is TGCAGTGCTACACAGGGAGGAAACTATGGCTACACCTTC. Translation gives CSATQGGNYGYTF.

There are many counts of this clonotype. CDR3 protein: CASSLALGTHGYTF. The DNA of the CDR3 is TGTGCCAGCAGCCTTGCGTTGGGGACTCATGGCTACACCTTC. The chain recombines TRBV16 with TRBJ1-2; possible D gene TRBD1, 5 bases. The germline CDR1 and CDR2 sequences are KGHSY and FQNENV. The CDR3 length is 14 residues. The ends were cut back, 4 bases at V and 6 bases at J, with 15 bases in the middle.

The chain links TRBV24-1 to TRBJ1-2; 8 positions match TRBD1. CDR1 and CDR2 from the germline V gene are KGHDR and SFDVKD. CDR3 size: 15 residues. V shed 4 bases, J shed 6 bases, and the junction held 9 bases outside the gene matches. CDR3 DNA: TGTGCCACCAGTGAAGGGACAGGCGGTGTAGATGGCTACACCTTC. Translation: CATSEGTGGVDGYTF.

The chain is built from TRBV19 and TRBJ2-5; D is possibly TRBD2 (6 bases). The germline gives CDR1 LNHDA, CDR2 SQIVND (reference sequence). Trimming took 5 bases from V and 4 from J, leaving 14 bases between them. This CDR3 spans 14 amino acids. The CDR3 loop reads CASSQGGLAETQYF. Written as DNA, the CDR3 is TGTGCCAGTAGTCAGGGAGGTCTGGCAGAGACCCAGTACTTC.